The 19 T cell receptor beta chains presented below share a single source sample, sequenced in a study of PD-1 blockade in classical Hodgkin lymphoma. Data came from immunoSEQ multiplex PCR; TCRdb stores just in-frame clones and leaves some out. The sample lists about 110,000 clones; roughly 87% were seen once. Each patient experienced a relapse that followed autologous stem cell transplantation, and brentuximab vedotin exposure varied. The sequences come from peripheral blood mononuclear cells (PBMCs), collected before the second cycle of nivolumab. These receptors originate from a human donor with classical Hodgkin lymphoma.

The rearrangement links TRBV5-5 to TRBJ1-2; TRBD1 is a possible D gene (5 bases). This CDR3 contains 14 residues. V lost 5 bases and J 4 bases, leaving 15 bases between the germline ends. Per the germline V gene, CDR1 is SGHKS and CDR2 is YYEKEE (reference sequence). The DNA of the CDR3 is TGTGCCAGCAGGCGGGAGAGGGGCTTCTATGGCTACACCTTC. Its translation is CASRRERGFYGYTF.

The CDR3 loop reads CAWSVLPAGGSPLHF. CDR3 bases: TGTGCCTGGAGTGTACTTCCTGCAGGGGGTTCACCCCTCCACTTT. The rearrangement uses TRBV30 and TRBJ1-6; the match to TRBD1 covers 7 bases. Losses at the gene ends were 0 bases for V and 9 bases for J; bases not matched to a gene: 8. CDR3 size: 15 residues. Germline values: CDR1 GTSNPN, CDR2 SVGIG (reference sequence). The whole variable domain, filled in from reference TRBV30 and TRBJ1-6, reads SQTIHQWPATLVQPVGSPLSLECTVEGTSNPNLYWYRQAAGRGLQLLFYSVGIGQISSEVPQNLSASRPQDRQFILSSKKLLLSDSGFYLCAWSVLPAGGSPLHFGNGTRLTVT.

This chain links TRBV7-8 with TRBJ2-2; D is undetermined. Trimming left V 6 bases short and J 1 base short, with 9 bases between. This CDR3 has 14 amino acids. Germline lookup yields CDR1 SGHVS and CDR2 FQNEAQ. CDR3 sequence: CASSRWENTGELFF. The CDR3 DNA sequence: TGTGCCAGCAGTCGATGGGAGAACACCGGGGAGCTGTTTTTT. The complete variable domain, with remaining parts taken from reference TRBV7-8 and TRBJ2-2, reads GAGVSQSPRYKVAKRGQDVALRCDPISGHVSLFWYQQALGQGPEFLTYFQNEAQLDKSGLPSDRFFAERPEGSVSTLKIQRTQQEDSAVYLCASSRWENTGELFFGEGSRLTVL.

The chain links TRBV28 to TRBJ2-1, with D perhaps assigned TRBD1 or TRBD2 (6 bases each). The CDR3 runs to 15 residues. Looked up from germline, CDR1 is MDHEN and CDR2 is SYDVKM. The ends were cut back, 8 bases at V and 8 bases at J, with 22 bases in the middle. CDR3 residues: CASASPGGPRDEQFF. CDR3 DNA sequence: TGTGCCAGCGCTTCCCCTGGGGGGCCTCGGGATGAGCAGTTCTTC.

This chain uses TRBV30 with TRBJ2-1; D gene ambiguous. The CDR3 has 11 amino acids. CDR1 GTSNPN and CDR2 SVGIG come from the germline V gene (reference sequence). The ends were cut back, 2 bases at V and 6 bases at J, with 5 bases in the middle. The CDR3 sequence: CAWSKVNEQFF. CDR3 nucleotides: TGTGCCTGGAGTAAAGTCAATGAGCAGTTCTTC.

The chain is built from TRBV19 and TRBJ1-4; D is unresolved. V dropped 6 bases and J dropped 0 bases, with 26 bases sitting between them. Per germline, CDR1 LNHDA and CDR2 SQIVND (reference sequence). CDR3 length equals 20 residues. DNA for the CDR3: TGTGCCAGTAGCCCAATGGAGGTTCGGGGAAGGAGGTCAACTAATGAAAAACTGTTTTTT. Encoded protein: CASSPMEVRGRRSTNEKLFF.

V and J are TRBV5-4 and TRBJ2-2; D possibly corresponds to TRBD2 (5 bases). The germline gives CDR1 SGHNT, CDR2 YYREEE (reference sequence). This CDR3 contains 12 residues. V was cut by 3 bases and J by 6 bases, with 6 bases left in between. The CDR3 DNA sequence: TGTGCCAGCAGCTCGGAGGCCGGGGAGCTGTTTTTT. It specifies CASSSEAGELFF.

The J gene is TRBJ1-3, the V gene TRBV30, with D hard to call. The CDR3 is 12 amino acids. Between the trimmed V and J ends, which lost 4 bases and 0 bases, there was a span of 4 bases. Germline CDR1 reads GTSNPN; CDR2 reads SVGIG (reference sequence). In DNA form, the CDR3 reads TGTGCCTGGAAATACTCTGGAAACACCATATATTTT. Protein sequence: CAWKYSGNTIYF.

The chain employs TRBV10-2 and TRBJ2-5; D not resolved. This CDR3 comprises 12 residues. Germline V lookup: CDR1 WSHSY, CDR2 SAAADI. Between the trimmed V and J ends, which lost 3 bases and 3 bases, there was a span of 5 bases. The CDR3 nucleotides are TGCGCCAGCAGTGAAGTGGAAGAGACCCAGTACTTC. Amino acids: CASSEVEETQYF.

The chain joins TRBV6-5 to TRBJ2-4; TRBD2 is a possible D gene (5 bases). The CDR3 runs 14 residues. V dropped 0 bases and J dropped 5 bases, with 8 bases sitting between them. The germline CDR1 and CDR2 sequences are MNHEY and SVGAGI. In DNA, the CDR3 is TGTGCCAGCAGTTACTCGGCGGGTCAAAACATTCAGTACTTC. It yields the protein CASSYSAGQNIQYF.

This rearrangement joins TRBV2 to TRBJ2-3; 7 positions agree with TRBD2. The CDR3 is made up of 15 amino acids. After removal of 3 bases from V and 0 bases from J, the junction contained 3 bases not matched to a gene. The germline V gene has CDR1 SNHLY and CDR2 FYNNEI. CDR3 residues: CASSDQRESTDTQYF. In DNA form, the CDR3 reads TGTGCCAGCAGTGACCAGCGGGAAAGCACAGATACGCAGTATTTT.

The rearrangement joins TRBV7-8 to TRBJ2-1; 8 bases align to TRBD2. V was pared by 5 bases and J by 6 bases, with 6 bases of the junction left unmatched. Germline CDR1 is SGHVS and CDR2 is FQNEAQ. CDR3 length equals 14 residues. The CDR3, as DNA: TGTGCCAGCAGCCCCCGGGCGGGAGGCAATGAGCAGTTCTTC. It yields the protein CASSPRAGGNEQFF.

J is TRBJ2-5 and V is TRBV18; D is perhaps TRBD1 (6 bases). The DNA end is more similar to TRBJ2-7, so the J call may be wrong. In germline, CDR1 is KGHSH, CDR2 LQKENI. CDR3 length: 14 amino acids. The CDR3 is CASSPPGQPYEQYF. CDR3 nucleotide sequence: TGTGCCAGCTCACCTCCCGGACAGCCCTACGAGCAGTACTTC.

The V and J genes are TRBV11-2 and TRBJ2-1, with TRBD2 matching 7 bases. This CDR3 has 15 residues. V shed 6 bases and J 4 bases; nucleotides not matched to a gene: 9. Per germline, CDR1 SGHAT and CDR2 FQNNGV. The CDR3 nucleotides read TGTGCCAGCAGTTTCCTAGCGGACCCTTACAATGAGCAGTTCTTC. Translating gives CASSFLADPYNEQFF.

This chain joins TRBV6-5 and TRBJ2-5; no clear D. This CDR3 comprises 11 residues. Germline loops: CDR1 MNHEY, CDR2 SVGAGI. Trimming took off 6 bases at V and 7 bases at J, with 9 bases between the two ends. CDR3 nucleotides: TGTGCCAGCAGCCCCGGTACGACCCAGTACTTC. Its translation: CASSPGTTQYF.

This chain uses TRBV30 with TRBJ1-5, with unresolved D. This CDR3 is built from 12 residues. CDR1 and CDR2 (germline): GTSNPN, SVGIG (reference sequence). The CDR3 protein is CAWSADEMPQHF. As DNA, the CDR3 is TGTGCATGGTCGGCAGACGAAATGCCCCAGCATTTT.

DNA for the CDR3: TGTGCCAGCAGCTTGGGAGCGGGAGGAGATACGCAGTATTTT. Translated, it gives CASSLGAGGDTQYF. This chain connects TRBV7-2 to TRBJ2-3; 9 bases align to TRBD2. CDR3 length: 14 residues. Germline assignment: CDR1 SGHTA and CDR2 FQGNSA. Trimming cost V 3 bases and J 5 bases; bases outside gene matches: 3. Full variable domain (remainder filled in from reference TRBV7-2 and TRBJ2-3): GAGVSQSPSNKVTEKGKDVELRCDPISGHTALYWYRQSLGQGLEFLIYFQGNSAPDKSGLPSDRFSAERTGGSVSTLTIQRTQQEDSAVYLCASSLGAGGDTQYFGPGTRLTVL.

The CDR3 DNA reads TGCAGCGTTGACACAGAAGGAGCGAACTATGGCTACACCTTC. Translation gives CSVDTEGANYGYTF. The V call is TRBV29-1, the J call TRBJ1-2; D not certain. In germline, CDR1 is SQVTM, CDR2 ANQGSEA. This CDR3 is 14 amino acids long. Trimming cost V 3 bases and J 2 bases, with 13 bases left between them.

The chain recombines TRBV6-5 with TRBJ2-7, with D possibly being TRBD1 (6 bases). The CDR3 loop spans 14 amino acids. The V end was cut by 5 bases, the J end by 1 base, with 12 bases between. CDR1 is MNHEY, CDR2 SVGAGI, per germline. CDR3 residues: CASSEPDRSYEQYF. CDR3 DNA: TGTGCCAGCAGTGAGCCAGACAGGTCCTACGAGCAGTACTTC.